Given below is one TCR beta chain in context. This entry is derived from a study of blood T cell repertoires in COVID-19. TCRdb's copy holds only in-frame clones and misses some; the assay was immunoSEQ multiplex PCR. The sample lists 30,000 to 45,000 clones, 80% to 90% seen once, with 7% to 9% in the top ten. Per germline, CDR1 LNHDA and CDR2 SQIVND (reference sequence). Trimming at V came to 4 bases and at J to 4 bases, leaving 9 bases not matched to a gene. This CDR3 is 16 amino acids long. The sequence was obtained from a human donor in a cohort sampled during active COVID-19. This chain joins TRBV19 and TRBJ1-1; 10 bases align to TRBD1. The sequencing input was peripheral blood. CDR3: CASSTTGGIRGTEAFF. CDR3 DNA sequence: TGTGCCAGTAGTACGACAGGGGGCATTCGGGGCACTGAAGCTTTCTTT. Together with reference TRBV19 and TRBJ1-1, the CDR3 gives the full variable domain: DGGITQSPKYLFRKEGQNVTLSCEQNLNHDAMYWYRQDPGQGLRLIYYSQIVNDFQKGDIAEGYSVSREKKESFPLTVTSAQKNPTAFYLCASSTTGGIRGTEAFFGQGTRLTVV.